This T cell receptor (beta chain) was sequenced for a study of shared clonotypes between healthy human individuals. Overall study findings and caveats: Tissue TCR repertoires likely differ from these blood-only repertoires. Clonotype sharing levels among donors were expected to vary with sequencing depth.

J gave up 6 bases and V 7 bases, and 11 bases lay outside the gene matches. CDR1 and CDR2 from the germline V gene are MNHNY and SVGAGI (reference sequence). There are 16 residues in the CDR3. Only in-frame clones appear in the TCRdb table, and some are missing; sequencing was by immunoSEQ multiplex PCR. This table has approximately 1,500,000 clones, 95% to 99% appearing once. Notes on this clone: The antigen remains unidentified.

The chain is built from TRBV6-6 and TRBJ2-1; 11 nucleotides agree with TRBD2. Sample: naive CD4+ T cells sorted from blood. Subset in this sample: CD45RA+ positively selected. This clonotype was obtained from a man aged 25 to 40 in good health. The CDR3 protein is CASTKFTGLAANEQFF. CDR3 coding DNA: TGTGCCAGCACTAAATTTACGGGACTAGCGGCCAATGAGCAGTTCTTC.